This T cell receptor (beta chain) was recovered during a study of CD8 T cells in Susac syndrome (dated by TCRdb to between 2019 and 2020). Notes on the research overall: Of the Susac syndrome patients who were sequenced, fewer than 10 were in clinical remission while 5 or 6 had clinically active disease. Susac syndrome patients were therapy-naive, on corticosteroids (some also receiving IVIg), or on IVIg alone at blood withdrawal. The study used repertoire sequencing to test whether antigen drove CD8+ T cell activation and differentiation in Susac syndrome. Results the study describes overall, beyond this receptor: The number of individuals in the TCR sequencing and HLA analysis was acknowledged as relatively small. No clonal expansion was detected in the CD4+ T cell repertoire of Susac syndrome patients.

RNA was extracted using the RNeasy kit, and about 0.45 to 1 ug of the RNA was reverse transcribed with random hexamers. The immunoSEQ multiplex PCR assay, covering 54 Vbeta and 13 Jbeta segments, was used to amplify TCR beta CDR3 regions. PCR amplification bias was corrected using a synthetic template baseline for primer optimization and computational correction. Per the authors' processing: Reads were annotated to V, D and J genes according to IMGT and were analyzed with immunoSEQ Analyzer, with only productive sequences retained. Clonality was calculated as one minus the Shannon entropy normalized by log2 of the number of productive unique sequences. For each patient and control, public and private clones were evaluated among the 100 most prevalent clones. A clone was defined as Susac-specific if it was absent from the healthy and MS cohorts, from roughly 980 published viral clones and from other ImmuneACCESS disease sequences. TCRdb reanalyzed the raw reads on its own, using fastp at Q25 for trimming and MiXCR for clone calling, and kept in-frame beta chains. Here each entry gathers all rows of one CDR3 protein and keeps the most common genes and DNA. The V and J calls follow TCRdb's processing rather than the paper's. The sample includes under 200,000 distinct CDR3 sequences, with 90% to 95% observed a single time. Over 0.075% of the sample belongs to the ten largest clones.

Only one count was recorded for this clonotype. What this receptor recognizes is not known. No base qualities exist here, and no much larger clone lies one base off it. A single read is weak support. Peripheral blood CD8+ and CD4+ T cells from healthy donors, Susac syndrome patients and multiple sclerosis patients were profiled by high-throughput TCR beta sequencing. The Susac syndrome patients fulfilled recently defined diagnostic criteria for definite or probable disease. Bulk CD8+ and CD4+ T cells were purified magnetically by negative isolation, whereas CD8+ TEMRA cells were enriched by FACS. Blood was collected in EDTA tubes and processed within 24 hours, with PBMCs isolated through density gradient centrifugation. PBMCs intended for TCR sequencing were cryopreserved in liquid nitrogen and thawed later in a water bath at 37 degrees C. The sorted or isolated CD4+, CD8+ and CD8+ TEMRA cells reached a purity of at least 90%.

From the cysteine through the phenylalanine, the CDR3 covers 13 amino acids. Just CDR3 DNA is preserved here, 39 bases in frame from base 1. Via the germline V gene, CDR1 is SGHRS and CDR2 YFSETQ. V loses 1 base of germline sequence and J loses 2 bases, and the interval between the two ends is 7 bases. The sequenced sample consisted of CD4+ T cells from PBMCs. Recombination joined TRBV5-1 with TRBJ2-7; no D gene can be assigned with confidence. The TCR was taken from a human donor with Susac syndrome. The CDR3 here reads CASSLNTAYEQYF. The DNA reads as follows: TGCGCCAGCAGCTTGAACACCGCCTACGAGCAGTACTTC.